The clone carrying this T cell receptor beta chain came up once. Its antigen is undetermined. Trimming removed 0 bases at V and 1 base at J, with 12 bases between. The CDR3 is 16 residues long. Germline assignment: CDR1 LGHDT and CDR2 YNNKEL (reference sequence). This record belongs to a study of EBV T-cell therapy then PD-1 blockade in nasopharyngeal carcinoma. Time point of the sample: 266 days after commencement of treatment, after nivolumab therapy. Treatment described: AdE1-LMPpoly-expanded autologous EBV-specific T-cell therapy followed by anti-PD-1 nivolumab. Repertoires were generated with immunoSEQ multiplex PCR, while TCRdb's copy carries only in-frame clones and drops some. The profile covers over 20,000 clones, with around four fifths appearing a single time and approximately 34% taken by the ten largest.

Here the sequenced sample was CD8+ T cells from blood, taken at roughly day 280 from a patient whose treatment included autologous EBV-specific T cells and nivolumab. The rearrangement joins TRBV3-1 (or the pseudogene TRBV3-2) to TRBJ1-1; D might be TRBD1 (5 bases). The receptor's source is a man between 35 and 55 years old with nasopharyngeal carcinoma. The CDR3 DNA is TGTGCCAGCAGCCAAGATTGGCGGGGCTGGAACACTGAAGCTTTCTTT. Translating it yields CASSQDWRGWNTEAFF.